This TCR beta chain was identified during a study of blood T cells in healthy people across ages. General study results and limits: PBMCs that were unsorted prevented a conclusive naive versus antigen-experienced comparison. Versus aged donors, long-lived donors had higher diversity and more naive CD4+ cells.

It was with a sample-barcoded 5' primer and a J-beta primer mix that a second PCR of about 7 to 12 cycles was run. Sequencing of every sample gave 3 million or more CDR3-containing paired-end reads. TCRdb recomputed calls from the 5' RACE reads with MiXCR, one row per CDR3 protein. The table shows hundreds of thousands of distinct CDR3 sequences, with under 55% occurring only once. Per-sample PBMC isolation yielded at least 6.5 million cells. Trimming cost V 5 bases and J 11 bases, with 16 bases left between them. The CDR3 has 14 residues. Remarks on this clonotype: The antigen is undetermined.

Sequenced material: blood. The TCR sequence derives from a man aged 55-75 years in good health. The rearrangement uses TRBV12-3 or TRBV12-4 and TRBJ1-6; TRBD1 might be the D (5 bases). The CDR3, as DNA: TGTGCCAGCAGTGGCCCGGGGGGAGCGGCACCCCTCCACTTT. This encodes CASSGPGGAAPLHF.